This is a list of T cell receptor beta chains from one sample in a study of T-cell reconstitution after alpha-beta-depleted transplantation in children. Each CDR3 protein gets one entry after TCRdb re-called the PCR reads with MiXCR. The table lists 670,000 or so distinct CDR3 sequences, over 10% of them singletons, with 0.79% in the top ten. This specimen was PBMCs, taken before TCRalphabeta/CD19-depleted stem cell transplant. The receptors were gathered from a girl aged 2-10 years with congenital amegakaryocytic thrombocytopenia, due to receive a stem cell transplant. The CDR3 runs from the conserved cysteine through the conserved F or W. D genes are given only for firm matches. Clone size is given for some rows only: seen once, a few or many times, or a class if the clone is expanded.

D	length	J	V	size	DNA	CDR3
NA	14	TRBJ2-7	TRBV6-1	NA	TGTGCCAGCAGCGATAGCGGACAACTCTACGAGCAGTACTTC	CASSDSGQLYEQYF
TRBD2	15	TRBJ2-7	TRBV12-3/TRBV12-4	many	TGTGCCAGCAGTCCCTATAGCGGGAGTTCCCTCGAGCAGTACTTC	CASSPYSGSSLEQYF
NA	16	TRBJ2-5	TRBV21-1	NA	TGTGCCAGCCGTCCGGGGGTAGCGGGAACCCAAGAGACCCAGTACTTC	CASRPGVAGTQETQYF
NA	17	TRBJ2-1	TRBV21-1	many	TGTGCCAGCAGCAAATCCCCGGACAGGGTATCATACAATGAGCAGTTCTTC	CASSKSPDRVSYNEQFF
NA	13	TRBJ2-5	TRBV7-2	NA	TGTGCCAGCACCAAGAAGGGCCCGCCCACCCAGTACTTC	CASTKKGPPTQYF
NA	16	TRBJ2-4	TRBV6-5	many	TGTGCCAGCAGTTACTCAGGGGTTGGAGCCAAAAACATTCAGTACTTC	CASSYSGVGAKNIQYF
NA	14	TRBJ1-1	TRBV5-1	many	TGCGCCAGCAGCTTGGTGGAGTCGAGACAGCGGGCTTTCTTT	CASSLVESRQRAFF
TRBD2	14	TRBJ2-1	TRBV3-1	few	TGTGCCAGCACAGCGGGACCCCCCTACAATGAGCAGTTCTTC	CASTAGPPYNEQFF
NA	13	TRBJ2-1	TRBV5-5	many	TGTGCCAGCAGCTTCGGGACTCTTAATGAGCAGTTCTTC	CASSFGTLNEQFF
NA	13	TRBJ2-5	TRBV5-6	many	TGTGCCAGCAGCTTGGACCTCCAAGAGACCCAGTACTTC	CASSLDLQETQYF
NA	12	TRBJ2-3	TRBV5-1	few	TGCGCCAGCAGCCCGAGGACCCTCGAGCAGTATTTT	CASSPRTLEQYF
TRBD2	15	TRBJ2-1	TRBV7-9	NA	TGTGCCAGCAGCGGGGGACTAGCGGGAGCTGTTGAGCAGTTCTTC	CASSGGLAGAVEQFF
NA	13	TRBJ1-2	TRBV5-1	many	TGCGCCAGCAGCGTGGACAGACCCGATGGCTACACCTTC	CASSVDRPDGYTF
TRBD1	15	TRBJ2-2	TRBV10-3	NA	TGTGCCATCTTACCGGGACAGGCATTCGGCGGGGAGCTGTTTTTT	CAILPGQAFGGELFF
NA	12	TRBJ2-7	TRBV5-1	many	TGCGCCAGCAGCGGATTTTCCTACGAGCAGTACTTC	CASSGFSYEQYF